This T cell receptor beta chain was sequenced in a study of cytomegalovirus exposure and HLA in healthy donors. Study-wide findings and caveats: In a later analysis, first-cohort TCR clusters were found to tend to co-occur in the 120 validation repertoires.

This clone was seen more than once but under ten times. Its matching antigen is unknown. The CDR3 is made up of 12 amino acids. After removal of 3 bases from V and 7 bases from J, the junction contained 3 bases not matched to a gene. CDR1 and CDR2 (germline): SGHRS, YFSETQ. The protocol was immunoSEQ multiplex PCR, while the TCRdb copy is restricted to in-frame clones and leaves out a portion. This table holds approximately 100,000 clones, roughly 85% found once. Source material: PBMCs. The clonotype originates from a woman in her twenties or thirties in good health and CMV-seronegative. V gene TRBV5-1 combines with J gene TRBJ2-7, with 8 bases aligning to TRBD1. This CDR3 reads CASSSDRGEQYF. As DNA, the CDR3 is TGCGCCAGCAGCTCTGACAGGGGTGAGCAGTACTTC. Using reference TRBV5-1 and TRBJ2-7 for the parts outside the CDR3, the full variable domain is KAGVTQTPRYLIKTRGQQVTLSCSPISGHRSVSWYQQTPGQGLQFLFEYFSETQRNKGNFPGRFSGRQFSNSRSEMNVSTLELGDSALYLCASSSDRGEQYFGPGTRLTVT.